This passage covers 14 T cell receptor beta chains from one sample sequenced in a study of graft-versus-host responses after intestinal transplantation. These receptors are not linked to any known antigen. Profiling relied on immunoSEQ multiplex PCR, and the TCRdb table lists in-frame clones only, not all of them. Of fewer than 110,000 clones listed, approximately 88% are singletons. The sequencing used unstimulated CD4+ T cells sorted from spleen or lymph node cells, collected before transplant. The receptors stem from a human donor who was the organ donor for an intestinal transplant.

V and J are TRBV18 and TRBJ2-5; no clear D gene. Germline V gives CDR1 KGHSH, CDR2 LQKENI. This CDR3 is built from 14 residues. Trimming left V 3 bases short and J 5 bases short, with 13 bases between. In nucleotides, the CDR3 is TGTGCCAGCTCACCCCGGGCAGTGGGCGAGACCCAGTACTTC. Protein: CASSPRAVGETQYF. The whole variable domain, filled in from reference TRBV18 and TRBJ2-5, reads NAGVMQNPRHLVRRRGQEARLRCSPMKGHSHVYWYRQLPEEGLKFMVYLQKENIIDESGMPKERFSAEFPKEGPSILRIQQVVRGDSAAYFCASSPRAVGETQYFGPGTRLLVL.

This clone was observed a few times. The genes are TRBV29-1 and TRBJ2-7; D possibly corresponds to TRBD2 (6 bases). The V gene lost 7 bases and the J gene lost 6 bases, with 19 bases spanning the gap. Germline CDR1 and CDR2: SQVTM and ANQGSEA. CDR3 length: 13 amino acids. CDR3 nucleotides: TGCAGCGCTAGGACCTCCTTGGGGGGCGAGCAGTACTTC. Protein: CSARTSLGGEQYF.

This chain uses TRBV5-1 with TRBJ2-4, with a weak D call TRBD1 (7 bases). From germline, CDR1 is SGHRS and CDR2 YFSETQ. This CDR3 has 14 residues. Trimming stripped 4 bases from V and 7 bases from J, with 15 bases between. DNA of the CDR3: TGCGCCAGCAGCCCTCAGGGGGGTACGAACATTCAGTACTTC. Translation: CASSPQGGTNIQYF.

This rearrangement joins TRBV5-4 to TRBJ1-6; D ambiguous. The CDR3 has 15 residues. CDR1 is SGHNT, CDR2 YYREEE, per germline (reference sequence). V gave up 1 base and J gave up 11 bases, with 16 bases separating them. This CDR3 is CASSLYGSLGTPLHF. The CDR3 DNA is TGTGCCAGCAGCTTGTACGGCTCACTAGGGACACCCCTCCACTTT.

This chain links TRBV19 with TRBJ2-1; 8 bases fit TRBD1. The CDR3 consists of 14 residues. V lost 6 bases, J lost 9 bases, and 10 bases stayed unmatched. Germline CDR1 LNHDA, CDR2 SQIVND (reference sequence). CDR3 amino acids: CASRHRGDNGEQFF. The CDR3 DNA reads TGTGCCAGTAGACACAGGGGGGACAATGGTGAGCAGTTCTTC.

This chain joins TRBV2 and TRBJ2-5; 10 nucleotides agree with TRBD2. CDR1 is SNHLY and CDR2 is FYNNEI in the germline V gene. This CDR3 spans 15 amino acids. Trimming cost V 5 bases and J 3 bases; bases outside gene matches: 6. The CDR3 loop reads CASSRRTSGEETQYF. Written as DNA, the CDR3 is TGTGCCAGCAGTCGTCGGACTAGCGGAGAAGAGACCCAGTACTTC.

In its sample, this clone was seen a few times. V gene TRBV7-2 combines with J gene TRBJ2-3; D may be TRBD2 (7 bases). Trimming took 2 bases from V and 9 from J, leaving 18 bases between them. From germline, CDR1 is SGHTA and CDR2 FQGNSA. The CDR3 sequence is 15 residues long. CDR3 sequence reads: CASSLSNGGPATQYF. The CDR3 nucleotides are TGTGCCAGCAGCTTATCGAACGGGGGGCCAGCCACGCAGTATTTT.

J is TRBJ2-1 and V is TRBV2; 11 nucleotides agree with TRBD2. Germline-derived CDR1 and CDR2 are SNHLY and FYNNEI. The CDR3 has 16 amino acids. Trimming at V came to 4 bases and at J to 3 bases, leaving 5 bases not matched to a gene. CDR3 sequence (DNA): TGTGCCAGCAGTGGGCCCGGGACTAGCGGCTACAATGAGCAGTTCTTC. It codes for CASSGPGTSGYNEQFF.

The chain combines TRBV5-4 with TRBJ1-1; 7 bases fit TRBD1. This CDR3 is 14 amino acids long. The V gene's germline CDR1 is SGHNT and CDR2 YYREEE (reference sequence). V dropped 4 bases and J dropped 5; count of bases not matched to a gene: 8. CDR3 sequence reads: CASSIRQGRTEAFF. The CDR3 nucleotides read TGTGCCAGCAGCATCCGACAGGGACGGACTGAAGCTTTCTTT. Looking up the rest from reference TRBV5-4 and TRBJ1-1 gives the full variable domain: ETGVTQSPTHLIKTRGQQVTLRCSSQSGHNTVSWYQQALGQGPQFIFQYYREEENGRGNFPPRFSGLQFPNYSSELNVNALELDDSALYLCASSIRQGRTEAFFGQGTRLTVV.

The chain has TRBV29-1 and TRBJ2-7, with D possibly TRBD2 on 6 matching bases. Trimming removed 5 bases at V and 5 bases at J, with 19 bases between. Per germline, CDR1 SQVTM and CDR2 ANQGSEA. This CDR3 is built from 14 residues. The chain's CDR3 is CSVIQSGGANEQYF. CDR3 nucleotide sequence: TGCAGCGTTATCCAGAGCGGAGGGGCGAACGAGCAGTACTTC.

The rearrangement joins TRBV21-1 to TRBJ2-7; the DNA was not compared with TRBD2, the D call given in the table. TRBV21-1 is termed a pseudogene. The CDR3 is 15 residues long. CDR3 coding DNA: TGTGCCAGCAGCAAAGGAGCGGGAGGGCCTCGAGAGCAGTACTTC. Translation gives CASSKGAGGPREQYF.

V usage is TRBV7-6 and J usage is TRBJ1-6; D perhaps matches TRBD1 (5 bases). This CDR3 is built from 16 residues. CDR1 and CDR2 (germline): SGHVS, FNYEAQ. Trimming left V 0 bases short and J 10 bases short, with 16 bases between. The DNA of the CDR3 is TGTGCCAGCAGCTTAGCCCCAAGGGGAGGGGACTCACCCCTCCACTTT. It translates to CASSLAPRGGDSPLHF. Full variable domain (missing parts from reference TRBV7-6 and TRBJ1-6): GAGVSQSPRYKVTKRGQDVALRCDPISGHVSLYWYRQALGQGPEFLTYFNYEAQQDKSGLPNDRFSAERPEGSISTLTIQRTEQRDSAMYRCASSLAPRGGDSPLHFGNGTRLTVT.

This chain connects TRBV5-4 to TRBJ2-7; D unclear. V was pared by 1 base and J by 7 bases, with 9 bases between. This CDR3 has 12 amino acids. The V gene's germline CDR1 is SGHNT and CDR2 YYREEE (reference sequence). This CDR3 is CASSLYWREQYF. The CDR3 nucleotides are TGTGCCAGCAGCTTGTACTGGCGGGAGCAGTACTTC. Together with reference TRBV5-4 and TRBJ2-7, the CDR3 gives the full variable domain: ETGVTQSPTHLIKTRGQQVTLRCSSQSGHNTVSWYQQALGQGPQFIFQYYREEENGRGNFPPRFSGLQFPNYSSELNVNALELDDSALYLCASSLYWREQYFGPGTRLTVT.

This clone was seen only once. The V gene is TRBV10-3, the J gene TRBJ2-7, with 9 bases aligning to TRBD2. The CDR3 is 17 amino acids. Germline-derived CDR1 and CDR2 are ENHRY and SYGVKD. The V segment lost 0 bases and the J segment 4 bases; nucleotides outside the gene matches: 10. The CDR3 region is CAISESSGGSAGYEQYF. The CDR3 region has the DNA TGTGCCATCAGTGAGTCTAGCGGGGGTTCGGCCGGGTACGAGCAGTACTTC.